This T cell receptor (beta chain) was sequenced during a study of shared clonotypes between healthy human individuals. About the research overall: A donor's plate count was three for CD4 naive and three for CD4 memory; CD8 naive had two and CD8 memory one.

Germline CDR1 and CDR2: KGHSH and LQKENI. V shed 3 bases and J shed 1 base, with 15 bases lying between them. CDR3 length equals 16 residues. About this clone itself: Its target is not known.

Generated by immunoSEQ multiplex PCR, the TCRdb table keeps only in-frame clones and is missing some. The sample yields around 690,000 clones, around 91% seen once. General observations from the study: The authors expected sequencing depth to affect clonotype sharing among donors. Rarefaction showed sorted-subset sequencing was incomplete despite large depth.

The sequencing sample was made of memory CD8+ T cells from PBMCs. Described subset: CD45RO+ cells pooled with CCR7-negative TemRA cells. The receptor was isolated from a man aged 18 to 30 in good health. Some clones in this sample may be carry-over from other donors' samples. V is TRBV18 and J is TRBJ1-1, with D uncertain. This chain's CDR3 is CASSPLKGRGNTEAFF. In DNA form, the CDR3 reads TGTGCCAGCTCACCCCTCAAAGGACGGGGGAACACTGAAGCTTTCTTT. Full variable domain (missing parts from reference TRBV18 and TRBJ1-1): NAGVMQNPRHLVRRRGQEARLRCSPMKGHSHVYWYRQLPEEGLKFMVYLQKENIIDESGMPKERFSAEFPKEGPSILRIQQVVRGDSAAYFCASSPLKGRGNTEAFFGQGTRLTVV.